This T cell receptor (beta chain) was recorded in a study of post-analysis software for immune sequencing data. Study findings and constraints: A few TRBV segments appeared more often in patients than in controls, and TRBV5-6, TRBV5-1 and TRBV20-1 were among these. By F measure, samples from a shared preparation batch strongly co-clustered.

Germline V lookup: CDR1 SGHRS, CDR2 YFSETQ. V was cut by 5 bases and J by 0 bases, with 11 bases left in between. The CDR3 runs 15 residues. Incorporated into the TCR beta cDNA libraries were unique molecular identifiers, which served to reduce PCR and sequencing biases. TCRdb itself ran the PCR reads through MiXCR, one entry per CDR3 protein. The table records hundreds of thousands of distinct CDR3 sequences, around 37% of them present only once. In the case of this clonotype: Its antigen is still unknown.

The sample comprised blood. The V call is TRBV5-1, the J call TRBJ1-4; D is undetermined. This receptor was taken from a girl under 18 with multiple sclerosis. The CDR3 region has the DNA TGCGCCAGCAGTCCTGGACGGCCAACTAATGAAAAACTGTTTTTT. It specifies CASSPGRPTNEKLFF. The whole variable domain, remainder taken from reference TRBV5-1 and TRBJ1-4, is KAGVTQTPRYLIKTRGQQVTLSCSPISGHRSVSWYQQTPGQGLQFLFEYFSETQRNKGNFPGRFSGRQFSNSRSEMNVSTLELGDSALYLCASSPGRPTNEKLFFGSGTQLSVL.